This TCR beta chain was found in a study of T cells after yellow fever vaccination. Regarding this clonotype: Its ends do not fully match the called genes, so a read error is possible.

The CDR3 covers 16 residues. Germline V gene lookup returns CDR1 SGDLS and CDR2 YYNGEE. Synthesis of TCR cDNA relied on 5'RACE template switching, which attached a universal primer site and UMIs. A single record per CDR3 protein comes from TCRdb applying MiXCR to the 5' RACE reads. This table has about 580,000 distinct CDR3 sequences, around 16% appearing once. This clonotype was obtained from a man younger than 35 who received the YFV17D yellow fever vaccine. The rearrangement uses TRBV9 and TRBJ2-2; possible D gene TRBD1, 5 bases. The sample in question was PBMCs, obtained 5 to 6 days after the first yellow fever vaccination. CDR3: CASSVLDSTYTVELFF. In DNA, the CDR3 is TGTGCCAGCAGCGTACTTGACAGCACTTACACCGTGGAGCTGTTTTTT. The full variable domain, in which reference TRBV9 and TRBJ2-2 provide the parts outside the CDR3, is DSGVTQTPKHLITATGQRVTLRCSPRSGDLSVYWYQQSLDQGLQFLIQYYNGEERAKGNILERFSAQQFPDLHSELNLSSLELGDSALYFCASSVLDSTYTVELFFGEGSRLTVL.